The subject of this entry is one T cell receptor (beta chain). This specimen comes from a study of blood T cell repertoires in COVID-19. The V gene's germline CDR1 is SGHDN and CDR2 FVKESK. With 2 bases clipped from V and 2 bases from J, the junction kept 14 bases outside the gene matches. The CDR3 runs to 18 residues. The protocol was immunoSEQ multiplex PCR, while the TCRdb copy is restricted to in-frame clones and leaves out a portion. The profile shows approximately 75,000 clones, about 76% of them singletons. The specimen sequenced was peripheral blood. The genes are TRBV14 and TRBJ1-2, with 7 bases that match TRBD1. The receptor comes from an elderly woman with active or convalescent COVID-19. The CDR3 nucleotides are TGTGCCAGCAGCCAATATTTCCCGTCGCCGGGACAGAACTATGGCTACACCTTC. Protein: CASSQYFPSPGQNYGYTF.